Sequencing of this TCR beta chain was carried out in a study of OX40 agonist ivuxolimab in advanced cancers. Background for the entire study: Ivuxolimab was a fully human IgG2 agonistic monoclonal antibody targeting the costimulatory receptor OX40 (CD134). Intravenous ivuxolimab was administered to patients every 2 weeks at six dose levels: 0.01, 0.1, 0.3, 1.5, 3 and 10 mg/kg. Of the roughly 50 dose-escalation patients, hepatocellular carcinoma was present in 19, melanoma in some 15, renal cell carcinoma in 9 and head and neck cancer in 9. A male proportion of roughly 80% and a mean age of roughly 55 years, ranging from about 23 to 90, were recorded for the dose-escalation cohort. Prior anti-PD-1, anti-PD-L1 or anti-CTLA-4 therapy was permitted, and checkpoint inhibitors had been received by around 39% of dose-escalation patients. Partial responses were achieved by three dose-escalation patients, of whom one had hepatocellular carcinoma and two had cutaneous melanoma. The purpose of peripheral TCRbeta sequencing was to test whether ivuxolimab changed TCR sequence diversity and led to clonal T-cell expansion. The monotherapy dose-escalation portion (N of about 47 patients) of the phase I ivuxolimab trial is reported in the paper.

Worth noting for this clone: Its antigen is unknown. The record has no base qualities; no much larger clone is one base away.

For sequencing of the TCRbeta CDR3 region, genomic DNA was extracted from the sorted cells. TCRbeta CDR3 regions were sequenced using the immunoSEQ Assay. The table comes from immuneACCESS by way of TCRdb, which keeps in-frame sequences with V and J called. Part of the clones is missing from these tables; in studies checked, under half for an unresolved V gene and the rest for unknown reasons. For this sample there are more than 80,000 clones; over 75% appear just once. The ten biggest clones cover 0.6% to 0.9% of the sample. Patients with a history of autoimmune disease or receiving systemic immunosuppression were excluded from the trial. In every dose cohort, peripheral blood was drawn for TCR sequencing at baseline, cycle 4 day 1, and cycle 7 day 1. The samples were drawn from a first-in-human, open-label, multicenter phase I dose-escalation trial of ivuxolimab. Adults with locally advanced or metastatic melanoma, renal cell, hepatocellular, or head and neck squamous cell carcinoma were enrolled in the trial. Before TCR sequencing, CD4+ T cells and CD8+ T cells were sorted from peripheral blood as separate populations.

Broad study findings and their caveats: In partial responders in the 0.1-3.0 mg/kg groups, normalized peripheral clonal expansion was found to be among the lowest, especially among CD8+ T cells. Which antigens the clonally expanded peripheral T cells were specific for was not determined. At doses from 0.1 to 3.0 mg/kg, clonal expansion was seen in both CD4+ and CD8+ blood T cells between baseline and week 6. After ivuxolimab, more expanded clones were found on average in CD8+ T cells than in CD4+ T cells. Low levels of normalized T-cell clonal expansion were also seen in some patients who did not respond.

The CDR1 and CDR2 encoded by the germline V gene are SQVTM and ANQGSEA. The junction shows trimming of 6 bases on V and 7 bases on J, plus 18 bases between the germline ends. CDR3 length: 13 amino acids, cysteine to phenylalanine. This entry keeps only the CDR3 DNA: 39 bases, framed from base 1. Recombination joined TRBV29-1 with TRBJ2-5; the D segment could be TRBD1, given 6 matching bases. The sequenced sample was CD4+ or CD8+ T cells sorted from blood, obtained in a trial of the OX40 agonist ivuxolimab. This TCR was recovered from an adult with an advanced solid tumor such as melanoma, head and neck, liver or kidney cancer. DNA sequence: TGCAGCGTCGACGAGACAGGTTCTGGGACCCAGTACTTC. It is translated as CSVDETGSGTQYF.